This T cell receptor (beta chain) was recorded in a study of cytotoxic CD8 clonotypes in ibrutinib-treated CLL. This clone came up once. A much larger clone differs by one base, so this may be a read error. Clones were sequenced by immunoSEQ multiplex PCR, and TCRdb holds only the in-frame ones, with some missing. Of about 310,000 clones listed, about 80% are singletons. Sequenced here: PBMCs, sampled before ibrutinib treatment. The source is a human donor with chronic lymphocytic leukemia.

The CDR3 loop reads CASSAYEQYF. CDR3 sequence (DNA): TGTGCCAGCAGTGCCTACGAGCAGTACTTC. The V gene is TRBV25-1, the J gene TRBJ2-7, with no clear D. This CDR3 is built from 10 residues. Per germline, CDR1 MGHDK and CDR2 SYGVNS. V was trimmed by 4 bases and J by 2 bases, leaving 0 bases between them.